This TCR beta chain was identified in a study of blood T cell repertoires in COVID-19. Trimming removed 0 bases at V and 1 base at J, with 7 bases between. The CDR3 spans 15 residues. Looked up from germline, CDR1 is SEHNR and CDR2 is FQNEAQ (reference sequence). This table comes from immunoSEQ multiplex PCR, and its TCRdb copy is limited to in-frame clones, with some not included. The repertoire includes some 300,000 clones, about 82% of them detected once, and about 4% sits in the top ten. This sequence joins TRBV7-9 and TRBJ2-1; D ambiguous. Material: peripheral blood. The TCR was taken from a woman aged 45-65 years with active or convalescent COVID-19. The CDR3 loop is CASSLALDSYNEQFF. CDR3 coding DNA: TGTGCCAGCAGCTTAGCCCTAGATTCCTACAATGAGCAGTTCTTC.